The 10 T cell receptor beta chains in this list originate from one sample, sequenced in a study of identical twins (dated by TCRdb to 2015 to 2016). The library was obtained by 5' RACE. Sequencing was performed on an Illumina HiSeq 2000. TCRdb took the public reads, trimmed them with fastp at Q25, ran MiXCR for clone calling and kept in-frame beta chains. Records with the same CDR3 protein are collapsed into one entry carrying the most frequent genes and DNA. The sample contains around 220,000 distinct CDR3 sequences, about 14% of them found a single time. The top ten hold around 9% of the sample. The material sequenced was memory (CD45RO+) T cells sorted from blood. Read against the paper, the sample's cell subset or site label means: CD45RO+ enriched T cells. The receptors stem from a woman aged 18 to 35 in good health.

A few counts support this clonotype. The V gene is TRBV19, the J gene TRBJ2-7; TRBD1 might be the D (5 bases). Germline CDR1 LNHDA, CDR2 SQIVND (reference sequence). Trimming pared 4 bases from V and 2 bases from J, leaving 18 bases between. This CDR3 has 16 residues. The CDR3 protein is CASSRVGDRDTYEQYF. Here the CDR3 DNA reads TGTGCCAGTAGTAGGGTTGGAGACAGAGACACCTACGAGCAGTACTTC.

This clonotype was recorded once. V gene TRBV21-1 combines with J gene TRBJ2-6. TRBV21-1 is a pseudogene locus. The CDR3 is 15 amino acids. The CDR3 region has the DNA TGTGCCAGCAGCAAAGCAAGGGCTGGGGCCAACGTCCTGACTTTC. It codes for CASSKARAGANVLTF.

V usage is TRBV6-2 or TRBV6-3 and J usage is TRBJ2-3, with D tentatively TRBD2 (6 bases). Germline loops: CDR1 MNHEY, CDR2 SVGEGT. The CDR3 is 13 residues long. Trimming removed 8 bases at V and 2 bases at J, with 11 bases between. In DNA, the CDR3 is TGTGCCAGCGTTAGCGGCTACACAGATACGCAGTATTTT. Protein sequence: CASVSGYTDTQYF.

This clonotype was detected many times. The chain employs TRBV5-1 and TRBJ2-3; 7 bases agree with TRBD1. The V gene's germline CDR1 is SGHRS and CDR2 YFSETQ. CDR3 length: 15 amino acids. V was pared by 7 bases and J by 2 bases, with 10 bases of the junction left unmatched. The DNA for the CDR3 is TGCGCCAGCCGTGGAGGCGGACAGGTCACAGATACGCAGTATTTT. Its translation is CASRGGGQVTDTQYF.

At least ten counts were recorded for this clonotype. The genes are TRBV6-5 and TRBJ2-5; TRBD1 matches at 7 bases. Germline CDR1 MNHEY, CDR2 SVGAGI. The trim removed 2 bases at V and 14 bases at J, leaving 5 bases unmatched. CDR3 length equals 11 residues. The CDR3 DNA reads as TGTGCCAGCAGTTACGGACAGGATTTCTACTTC. This encodes CASSYGQDFYF.

This clonotype turned up a few times. This sequence joins TRBV14 and TRBJ2-7; either TRBD1 or TRBD2 may fit D (6 bases each). The CDR3 is made up of 15 amino acids. Between the trimmed V and J ends, which lost 2 bases and 1 base, there was a span of 12 bases. CDR1 and CDR2 (germline): SGHDN, FVKESK. CDR3: CASSQLLGGSYEQYF. CDR3 in DNA: TGTGCCAGCAGCCAACTACTAGGGGGGTCCTACGAGCAGTACTTC. Combining the CDR3 with reference TRBV14 and TRBJ2-7 gives the whole variable domain EAGVTQFPSHSVIEKGQTVTLRCDPISGHDNLYWYRRVMGKEIKFLLHFVKESKQDESGMPNNRFLAERTGGTYSTLKVQPAELEDSGVYFCASSQLLGGSYEQYFGPGTRLTVT.

V gene TRBV30 combines with J gene TRBJ2-2, with TRBD2 matching 8 bases. In germline, CDR1 is GTSNPN, CDR2 SVGIG (reference sequence). This CDR3 is 16 amino acids long. The trim removed 7 bases at V and 5 bases at J, leaving 15 bases unmatched. In nucleotides, the CDR3 is TGTGCCTCTAAGGGCAGTAGCGGGACGGCTACCGGGGAGCTGTTTTTT. Translating gives CASKGSSGTATGELFF.

This clonotype was seen at least ten times. The chain recombines TRBV5-1 with TRBJ2-7; no definite D call. Germline V gene sequence: CDR1 SGHRS, CDR2 YFSETQ. The CDR3 extends over 15 amino acids. V was trimmed by 2 bases and J by 0 bases, leaving 12 bases between them. CDR3 in amino acids: CASSFLGSDSYEQYF. CDR3 in DNA: TGCGCCAGCAGCTTCTTGGGGTCGGACTCCTACGAGCAGTACTTC. The full variable domain, in which reference TRBV5-1 and TRBJ2-7 provide the parts outside the CDR3, is KAGVTQTPRYLIKTRGQQVTLSCSPISGHRSVSWYQQTPGQGLQFLFEYFSETQRNKGNFPGRFSGRQFSNSRSEMNVSTLELGDSALYLCASSFLGSDSYEQYFGPGTRLTVT.

The sample holds many counts of this clonotype. The rearrangement joins TRBV20-1 to TRBJ2-1, with 11 positions matching TRBD2. Germline-derived CDR1 and CDR2 are DFQATT and SNEGSKA (reference sequence). The V and J ends lost 5 bases and 7 bases, in that order; junction bases with no gene match: 13. CDR3 length equals 16 residues. CDR3 coding DNA: TGCAGTGCTGGTAGCGGGGGGGCCGGCGGTAGTAATGAGCAGTTCTTC. Protein: CSAGSGGAGGSNEQFF.

This clonotype was detected once. The V gene is TRBV21-1, the J gene TRBJ2-5; the D call TRBD1 from the table was never checked on the DNA. TRBV21-1 constitutes a pseudogene. This CDR3 region has 17 residues. CDR3 amino acids: CASSYSNLGRGEETQYF. In nucleotides, the CDR3 is TGTGCCAGCAGCTACTCCAATTTGGGGCGGGGGGAAGAGACCCAGTACTTC.